This T cell receptor beta chain stems from a study of T cells in Graves' hyperthyroidism and ophthalmopathy (dated by TCRdb to between 2017 and 2020). Looking at the study overall: Peripheral blood was sampled at the time of initial diagnosis, prior to any treatment. To identify TCR V-J signatures that set the groups apart, the researchers used a discovery cohort of approximately 98 patients, made up of around 42 with Graves' ophthalmopathy and about 55 with stable Graves' hyperthyroidism. An independent validation cohort of under 20 hyperthyroidism patients and 17 patients who later progressed to ophthalmopathy tested prospective prediction of ophthalmopathy. The roughly 100 discovery patients were randomly divided into training and test sets at a 7:3 ratio. The study also compared thyroid tissue and blood T-cell repertoires from 5 to 7 Graves' hyperthyroidism patients. Once sampling was done, hyperthyroidism patients were given methimazole at a starting dose of 30 mg daily, whereas ophthalmopathy patients were given high-dose intravenous methylprednisolone. The paper reports TCR Vbeta CDR3 sequencing of 130 to 150 peripheral blood samples: some 44 ophthalmopathy, fewer than 80 hyperthyroidism and about 17 progressor patients. Summary of the overall study and its limitations: Blood samples also contained most of the expanded thyroid clonotypes (frequency above 0.001), which suggests that blood repertoires may reflect thyroid immune responses. In validation, the model predicted progression to ophthalmopathy with approximately 69% sensitivity and less than 80% specificity, a median of 6.5 months before onset. No statistical method was used to set the sample size in advance, and investigators knew the group allocation. A 13 V-J signature model separated ophthalmopathy from stable hyperthyroidism, with approximately 86% sensitivity and roughly 81% specificity in cross-validation and 80%/75% in testing.

A word on this clonotype: Its specific antigen is unknown. Base qualities are missing; no much larger clone stands one base away.

Stable Graves' hyperthyroidism was defined as no progression to ophthalmopathy during 18 months of follow-up. Hyperthyroidism patients were newly diagnosed, had a disease duration of under 2 months, and were aged 18 to 65 years. Exclusion was applied to patients with uncontrolled infections, other autoimmune diseases, pregnancy or lactation. Diagnoses were based on clinical symptoms, serum thyroxine and TRAb, thyroid ultrasound and orbital computed tomography. Ficoll-Paque density gradient centrifugation was used to isolate PBMCs from about 9 ml of fresh peripheral blood. Total RNA was extracted with Trizol reagent, and quality was checked on an Agilent 2100 Bioanalyzer. TCR beta CDR3 regions were amplified from RNA transcripts. A first-round RT-PCR of the TCR CDR3 used the HTBI primer set with the Qiagen OneStep RT-PCR kit. Libraries were constructed in a second round of multiplex PCR, after which size selection and purification were performed. Sequencing of the libraries was done on an Illumina HiSeq2000 using paired-end 100 bp reads. On the authors' methods: SOAPnuke was used to process the raw data, removing reads that contained adapters or uncalled bases, had a mean Phred below 15, or lacked an exact match to the constant primer or identifier. High-quality paired reads were merged with COPE v1.2.5, and unique nucleotide sequences were defined as clonotypes. MiTCR v1.1 was used to align the clonotypes against IMGT TRBV, TRBD and TRBJ reference segments. Only V-J combinations with frequency above 0.0001, covering 99% to 99.2% of repertoires, were analysed. A TCS score was defined as the ratio between F50 (clonal expansion) and ExV (chaos), using BLOSUM62-based TCRdist between CDR3 peptides within each V-J. Welch's t-statistics and random forest reduced around 520 V-J features to 10 to 15, which were used in a naive Bayes classifier (R e1071). The public reads were reprocessed in TCRdb via fastp at Q25 and MiXCR, keeping in-frame beta chains. Every entry covers one CDR3 protein and lists the most common genes and DNA from its rows. Clone size and V and J calls follow TCRdb, not the original study. In all, the sample holds fewer than 550,000 distinct CDR3 sequences, and 15% to 19% of those were seen once. Together, the top ten hold 11% to 15% of the sample.

Sequencing was performed on blood. The receptor was derived from a woman aged 18-30 years with Graves' hyperthyroidism.

In nucleotide form, the sequence is TGCAGTGCTACCACCGGGACTGTCTCCTACGAGCAGTACTTC. It encodes CSATTGTVSYEQYF. The chain joins TRBV20-1 to TRBJ2-7; tentative D gene TRBD2, with 6 bases matching. Per the germline V gene (reference sequence), DFQATT is the CDR1 and SNEGSKA is the CDR2. Its CDR3 holds 14 amino acids, cysteine through phenylalanine. Only the CDR3 DNA is retained, 42 bases long and in frame from the first base. V is cut by 4 bases and J by 0 bases, and the space between the germline ends is 13 bases.